This TCR beta chain was found in a study of blood T cell repertoires in COVID-19. Whole-study context: PBMCs, B-cell-depleted T cells, or T cells were the source of the cDNA or gDNA that made up the material.

The CDR3 covers 16 residues. V was pared by 7 bases and J by 4 bases, with 22 bases between. Germline lookup yields CDR1 SGHAT and CDR2 FQNNGV. Source study methods: Reference gene primer amplification in the assay estimated nucleated cell counts. The table came from immunoSEQ multiplex PCR; TCRdb's copy has only in-frame clones and leaves some out. D and trimming come from the DNA, and the V and J calls and clone size come from that table. This sample has approximately 300,000 clones, with over 90% found just once. In assigning cohorts, the study relied on participant-reported clinical history. Shortly before study entry, within 2 weeks, exposed participants had met a COVID-19 case.

Source material: PBMCs or T cells enriched from blood (not recorded which). The sequence derives from a woman in her thirties who had been exposed to COVID-19. The V gene is TRBV11-2, the J gene TRBJ2-5, with D perhaps matching TRBD2 (7 bases). CDR3 residues: CASKLSGGLVGETQYF. The CDR3 nucleotides read TGTGCCAGCAAGCTATCCGGGGGGCTTGTAGGAGAGACCCAGTACTTC.